A single sample is the source of the 11 T cell receptor beta chains below, sequenced in a study of blood T cells in healthy people across ages. PCR was performed a second time for about 6 to 12 cycles using a sample-barcoded 5' primer and a J-beta primer mix. TCRdb reanalysed the 5' RACE reads using MiXCR and keeps one entry per CDR3 protein. The sample holds about 640,000 distinct CDR3 sequences; 58% are singletons and the top ten take roughly 34%. The sample was blood. The receptors originated from a man in his sixties in good health.

The genes are TRBV4-2 and TRBJ2-5; 11 positions match TRBD1. With the DNA end fitting TRBJ2-7 better, the J assignment may be wrong. Germline V lookup: CDR1 LGHNA, CDR2 YNFKEQ. The CDR3 sequence is 16 residues long. For the CDR3, the DNA is TGTGCCAGCAGCCAAGGCTCCGGGACAGGGGGGTACGAGCAGTACTTC. It translates to CASSQGSGTGGYEQYF.

The chain has TRBV12-3 or TRBV12-4 and TRBJ1-1, with D possibly being TRBD1 (5 bases). Trimming cost V 3 bases and J 10 bases, with 21 bases left between them. This CDR3 comprises 15 residues. The chain's CDR3 is CASSFGGGGGCGAFF. The CDR3, as DNA: TGTGCCAGCAGTTTCGGGGGTGGGGGGGGGTGCGGAGCTTTCTTT.

The chain combines TRBV4-1 with TRBJ1-5; 7 bases are shared with TRBD1. This CDR3 is 16 amino acids long. Looked up from germline, CDR1 is MGHRA and CDR2 is YSYEKL. After removal of 1 base from V and 4 bases from J, the junction contained 7 bases not matched to a gene. The chain's CDR3 is CASSQGQGSRNQPQHF. Written as DNA, the CDR3 is TGCGCCAGCAGCCAAGGACAGGGTTCGCGGAATCAGCCCCAGCATTTT.

The V and J genes are TRBV28 and TRBJ2-1; D unresolved. This CDR3 has 17 residues. V was trimmed by 5 bases and J by 2 bases, leaving 19 bases between them. Germline V lookup: CDR1 MDHEN, CDR2 SYDVKM. The CDR3 is CASSPRLLKSTYNEQFF. In nucleotides, the CDR3 is TGTGCCAGCAGTCCGCGACTCCTAAAGAGTACCTACAATGAGCAGTTCTTC.

V usage is TRBV9 and J usage is TRBJ2-1; D is ambiguous. Trimming shortened V by 0 bases and J by 7 bases, and 14 bases separated the two germline ends. Looked up from germline, CDR1 is SGDLS and CDR2 is YYNGEE. This CDR3 has 15 amino acids. The CDR3 DNA reads as TGTGCCAGCAGCGTAGACCTACTGCTTCGGAATGAGCAGTTCTTC. Amino acids: CASSVDLLLRNEQFF.

This clonotype was counted between two and nine times. The V and J genes are TRBV11-2 and TRBJ2-5; 7 positions agree with TRBD2. The DNA end is a closer match to TRBJ2-7, so the J assignment may be wrong. CDR3 length: 13 residues. Germline-derived CDR1 and CDR2 are SGHAT and FQNNGV. The DNA of the CDR3 is TGTGCCAGCAGCCCGGGACTAAACTACGAGCAGTACTTC. The encoded protein is CASSPGLNYEQYF.

CDR3 DNA: TGTGCCAGCAGCTTAGGATACCCCACAGATACGCAGTATTTT. Translating it yields CASSLGYPTDTQYF. The chain links TRBV7-9 to TRBJ2-3, with D unresolved. This CDR3 region has 14 residues. CDR1 is SEHNR and CDR2 is FQNEAQ in the germline V gene (reference sequence). V was cut by 1 base and J by 2 bases, with 7 bases left in between.

CDR3 region: CASNEGGARETQYF. CDR3 nucleotide sequence: TGTGCCAGCAACGAGGGCGGGGCCAGGGAGACCCAGTACTTC. The chain uses TRBV28 and TRBJ2-5, with D perhaps TRBD2 (6 bases). With 7 bases removed from V and 5 bases from J, the gap between germline ends came to 17 bases. The length of the CDR3 is 14 residues. Germline lookup yields CDR1 MDHEN and CDR2 SYDVKM.

This clonotype has just a few counts. The gene calls are TRBV7-9 and TRBJ2-4; D is uncertain. Trimming removed 1 base at V and 6 bases at J, with 7 bases between. The CDR3 extends over 13 amino acids. Germline lookup yields CDR1 SEHNR and CDR2 FQNEAQ (reference sequence). CDR3 bases: TGTGCCAGCAGCTTAGGCCAGATAAACATTCAGTACTTC. It encodes CASSLGQINIQYF.

V usage is TRBV2 and J usage is TRBJ2-3, with D tentatively TRBD2 (6 bases). The CDR3 is 13 residues long. V shed 10 bases and J shed 4 bases, with 15 bases lying between them. From germline, CDR1 is SNHLY and CDR2 FYNNEI. The CDR3 loop reads CATRRVSADTQYF. The CDR3 DNA follows: TGTGCCACGAGGAGGGTCAGTGCAGATACGCAGTATTTT.

The chain uses TRBV5-1 and TRBJ2-5; 7 nucleotides line up with TRBD2. The germline V gene encodes CDR1 SGHRS and CDR2 YFSETQ. CDR3 length: 15 residues. V shed 1 base and J 4 bases; nucleotides not matched to a gene: 7. This CDR3 reads CASSLTSDGRETQYF. The DNA of the CDR3 is TGCGCCAGCAGCTTGACTAGCGACGGGCGAGAGACCCAGTACTTC.